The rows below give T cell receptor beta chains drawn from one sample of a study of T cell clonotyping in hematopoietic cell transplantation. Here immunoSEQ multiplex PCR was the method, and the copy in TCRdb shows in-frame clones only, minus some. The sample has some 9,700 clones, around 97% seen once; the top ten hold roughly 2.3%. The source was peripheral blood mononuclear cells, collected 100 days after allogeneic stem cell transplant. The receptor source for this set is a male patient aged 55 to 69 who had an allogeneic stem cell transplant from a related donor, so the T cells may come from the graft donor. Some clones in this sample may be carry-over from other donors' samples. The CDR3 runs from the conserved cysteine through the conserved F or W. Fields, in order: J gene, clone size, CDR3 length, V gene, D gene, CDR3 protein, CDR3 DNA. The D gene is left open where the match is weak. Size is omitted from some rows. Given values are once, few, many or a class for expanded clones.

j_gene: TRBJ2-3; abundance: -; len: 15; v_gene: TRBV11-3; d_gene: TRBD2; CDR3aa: CASSLLGGVTDTQYF; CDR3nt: TGTGCCAGCAGCTTATTGGGGGGGGTCACAGATACGCAGTATTTT
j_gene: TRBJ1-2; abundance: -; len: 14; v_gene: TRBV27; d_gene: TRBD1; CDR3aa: CASSSYRGFDGYTF; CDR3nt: TGTGCCAGCAGTTCGTACAGGGGATTTGATGGCTACACCTTC
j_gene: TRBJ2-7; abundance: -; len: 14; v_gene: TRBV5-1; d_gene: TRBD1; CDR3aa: CASSSGGQGHEQYF; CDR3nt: TGCGCCAGCAGCTCCGGGGGACAGGGACACGAGCAGTACTTC
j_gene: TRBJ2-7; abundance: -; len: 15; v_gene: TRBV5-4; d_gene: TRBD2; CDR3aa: CASSIGLAGSYEQYF; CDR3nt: TGTGCCAGCAGCATCGGACTAGCGGGGTCCTACGAGCAGTACTTC
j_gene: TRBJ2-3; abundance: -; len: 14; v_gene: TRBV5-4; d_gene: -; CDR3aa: CASSLRGGVDTQYF; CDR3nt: TGTGCCAGCAGCTTGAGGGGTGGTGTAGATACGCAGTATTTT
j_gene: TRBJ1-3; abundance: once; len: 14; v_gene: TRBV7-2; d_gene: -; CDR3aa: CASSPKLAGNTIYF; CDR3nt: TGTGCCAGCAGCCCAAAGTTGGCTGGAAACACCATATATTTT
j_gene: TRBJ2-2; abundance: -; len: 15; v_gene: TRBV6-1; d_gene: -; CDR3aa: CASSLGAPNTGELFF; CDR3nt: TGTGCCAGCAGTTTGGGGGCCCCTAACACCGGGGAGCTGTTTTTT
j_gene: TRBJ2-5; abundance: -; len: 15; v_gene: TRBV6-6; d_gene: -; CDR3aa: CASSYSSGYQETQYF; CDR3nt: TGTGCCAGCAGTTACTCGTCCGGGTACCAAGAGACCCAGTACTTC
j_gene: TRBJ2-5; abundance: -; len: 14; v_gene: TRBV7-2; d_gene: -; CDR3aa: CASSLVLGWETQYF; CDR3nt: TGTGCCAGCAGCTTAGTACTAGGTTGGGAGACCCAGTACTTC
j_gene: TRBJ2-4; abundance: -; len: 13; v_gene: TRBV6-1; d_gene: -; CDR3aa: CASSESGVNIQYF; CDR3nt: TGTGCCAGCAGTGAATCGGGGGTCAACATTCAGTACTTC
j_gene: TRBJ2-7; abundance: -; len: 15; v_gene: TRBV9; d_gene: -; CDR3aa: CASSVEPGVTYEQYF; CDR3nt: TGTGCCAGCAGCGTAGAACCGGGGGTGACCTACGAGCAGTACTTC
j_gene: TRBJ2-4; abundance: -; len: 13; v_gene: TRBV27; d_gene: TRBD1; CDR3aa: CASGTGQRNIQYF; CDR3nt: TGTGCCAGCGGAACGGGACAGAGAAACATTCAGTACTTC
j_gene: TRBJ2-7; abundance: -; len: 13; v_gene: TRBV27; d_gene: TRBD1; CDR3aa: CASSWTGDTEQYF; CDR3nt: TGTGCCAGCAGTTGGACAGGGGATACCGAGCAGTACTTC
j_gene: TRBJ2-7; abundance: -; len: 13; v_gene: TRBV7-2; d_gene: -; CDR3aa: CASSLGFPYEQYF; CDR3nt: TGTGCCAGCAGCTTAGGGTTTCCCTACGAGCAGTACTTC
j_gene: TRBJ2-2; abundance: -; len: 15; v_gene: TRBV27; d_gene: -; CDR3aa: CASRRAVSNTGELFF; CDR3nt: TGTGCCAGCCGCCGAGCCGTCTCGAACACCGGGGAGCTGTTTTTT
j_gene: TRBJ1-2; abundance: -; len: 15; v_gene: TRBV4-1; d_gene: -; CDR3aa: CASSQDQSTSYGYTF; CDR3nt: TGCGCCAGCAGCCAAGATCAGTCAACTAGCTATGGCTACACCTTC
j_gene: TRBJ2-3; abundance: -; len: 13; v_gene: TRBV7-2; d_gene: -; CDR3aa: CASSLVVGDTQYF; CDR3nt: TGTGCCAGCAGCTTAGTGGTCGGTGATACGCAGTATTTT
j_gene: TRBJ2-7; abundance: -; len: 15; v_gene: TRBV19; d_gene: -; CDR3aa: CASSIDPGQSYEQYF; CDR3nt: TGTGCCAGTAGTATAGACCCGGGACAATCCTACGAGCAGTACTTC
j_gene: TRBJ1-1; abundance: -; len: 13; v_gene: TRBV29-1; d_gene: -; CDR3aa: CSAVRGENTEAFF; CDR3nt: TGCAGCGCTGTCCGGGGCGAGAACACTGAAGCTTTCTTT
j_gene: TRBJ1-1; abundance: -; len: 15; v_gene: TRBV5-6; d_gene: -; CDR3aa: CASSLGGASNTEAFF; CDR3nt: TGTGCCAGCAGCTTGGGAGGGGCCTCGAACACTGAAGCTTTCTTT
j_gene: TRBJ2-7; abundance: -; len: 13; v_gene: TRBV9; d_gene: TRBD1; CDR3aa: CASSLQGKDEQYF; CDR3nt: TGTGCCAGCAGCCTACAGGGGAAGGACGAGCAGTACTTC
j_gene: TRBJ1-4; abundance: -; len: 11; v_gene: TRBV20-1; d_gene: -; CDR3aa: CSAHSRESVLF; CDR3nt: TGCAGTGCCCACTCCAGGGAGTCCGTTTTATTT
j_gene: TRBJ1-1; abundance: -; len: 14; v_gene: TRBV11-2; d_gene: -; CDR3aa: CASSLEGVLAEAFF; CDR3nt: TGTGCCAGCAGCTTAGAGGGGGTTTTGGCTGAAGCTTTCTTT
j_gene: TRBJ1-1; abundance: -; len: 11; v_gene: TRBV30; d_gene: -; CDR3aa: CAWSGQVEAFF; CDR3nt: TGTGCCTGGAGCGGACAAGTTGAAGCTTTCTTT
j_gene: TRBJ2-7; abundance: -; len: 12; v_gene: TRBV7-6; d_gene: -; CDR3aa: CASSSQPGGQYF; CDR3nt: TGTGCCAGCAGCTCTCAGCCCGGCGGGCAGTACTTC
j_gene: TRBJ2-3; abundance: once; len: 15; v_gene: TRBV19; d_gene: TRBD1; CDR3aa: CASSIAGQIMDTQYF; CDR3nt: TGTGCCAGTAGTATAGCGGGACAGATAATGGATACGCAGTATTTT
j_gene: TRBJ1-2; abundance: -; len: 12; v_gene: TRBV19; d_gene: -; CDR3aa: CASSAPTGAVTF; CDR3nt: TGTGCCAGTAGTGCCCCGACAGGTGCGGTCACCTTC
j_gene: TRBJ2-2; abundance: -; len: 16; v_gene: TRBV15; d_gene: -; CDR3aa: CATSREGGGLTGELFF; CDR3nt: TGTGCCACCAGCAGAGAGGGGGGGGGCTTAACCGGGGAGCTGTTTTTT
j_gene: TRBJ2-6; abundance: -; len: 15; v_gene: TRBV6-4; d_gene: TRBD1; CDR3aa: CASSDTGAGANVLTF; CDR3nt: TGTGCCAGCAGTGATACAGGGGCTGGGGCCAACGTCCTGACTTTC
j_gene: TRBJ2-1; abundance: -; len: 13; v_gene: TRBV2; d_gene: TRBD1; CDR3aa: CAIKTGHYNEQFF; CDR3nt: TGTGCCATCAAGACAGGGCACTACAATGAGCAGTTCTTC
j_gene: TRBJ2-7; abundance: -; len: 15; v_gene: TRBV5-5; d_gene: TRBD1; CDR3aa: CASSLGQGFVYEQYF; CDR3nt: TGTGCCAGCAGCTTGGGACAGGGGTTCGTATACGAGCAGTACTTC
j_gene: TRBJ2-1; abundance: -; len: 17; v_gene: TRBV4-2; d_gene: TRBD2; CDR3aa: CASSQDIRSGGANEQFF; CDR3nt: TGTGCCAGCAGCCAAGATATTAGGAGCGGGGGGGCCAATGAGCAGTTCTTC
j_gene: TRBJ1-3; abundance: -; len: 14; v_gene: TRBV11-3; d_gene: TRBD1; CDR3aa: CASSSDRAGNTIYF; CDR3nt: TGTGCCAGCAGCTCGGACAGGGCTGGAAACACCATATATTTT
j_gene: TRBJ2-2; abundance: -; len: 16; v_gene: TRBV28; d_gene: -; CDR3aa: CASSLGRGPNTGELFF; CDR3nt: TGTGCCAGCAGTTTAGGGCGGGGACCGAACACCGGGGAGCTGTTTTTT
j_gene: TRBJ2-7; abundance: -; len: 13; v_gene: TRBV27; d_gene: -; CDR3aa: CASRPSGSYEQYF; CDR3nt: TGTGCCAGCAGACCATCCGGTTCCTACGAGCAGTACTTC
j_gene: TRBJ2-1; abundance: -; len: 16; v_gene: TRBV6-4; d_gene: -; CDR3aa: CASSDHSTEYYNEQFF; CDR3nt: TGTGCCAGCAGTGACCACAGCACGGAATACTACAATGAGCAGTTCTTC